The 7 T cell receptor beta chains below come from one sample, sequenced in a study of shared clonotypes between healthy human individuals. Only in-frame clones appear in the TCRdb table, and some are missing; sequencing was by immunoSEQ multiplex PCR. The sample yields approximately 2.1 million clones, more than 80% seen once. Source material: naive CD4+ T cells from PBMCs. The subset is: CD45RA+ positively selected. These receptors came from a man younger than 35 in good health. Some clones in this sample may be carry-over from other donors' samples.

This chain uses TRBV5-6 with TRBJ2-3; D not certain. CDR3 length: 12 amino acids. Germline V gene lookup returns CDR1 SGHDT and CDR2 YYEEEE. V was pared by 1 base and J by 6 bases, with 6 bases between. CDR3 in DNA: TGTGCCAGCAGCTTGTTGAGGGATACGCAGTATTTT. This gives the protein CASSLLRDTQYF.

This clone was found once. V gene TRBV18 combines with J gene TRBJ2-2, with D maybe TRBD1 (8 bases). The CDR3 length is 16 residues. Germline V CDR1 and CDR2: KGHSH, LQKENI. V lost 5 bases and J 5 bases, leaving 18 bases between the germline ends. In DNA form, the CDR3 reads TGTGCCAGCTCAGGATCCGGACAGGGAGGGACCGGGGAGCTGTTTTTT. As protein: CASSGSGQGGTGELFF.

This rearrangement joins TRBV28 to TRBJ2-7; 10 positions agree with TRBD2. CDR1 is MDHEN and CDR2 is SYDVKM in the germline V gene. Trimming removed 3 bases from V and 6 bases from J; junction bases left unmatched: 5. The CDR3 loop spans 14 amino acids. The CDR3 loop is CASSLSGRAREQYF. The CDR3, as DNA: TGTGCCAGCAGTTTGAGCGGGAGGGCTCGCGAGCAGTACTTC.

The J gene is TRBJ1-4, the V gene TRBV4-3; D remains ambiguous. CDR1 is LGHNA, CDR2 YSLEER, per germline. The CDR3 is 13 residues long. With 1 base removed from V and 6 bases from J, the gap between germline ends came to 6 bases. The CDR3 DNA reads TGCGCCAGCAGCCAAGCGCAGGATGAAAAACTGTTTTTT. It translates to CASSQAQDEKLFF.

J is TRBJ2-7 and V is TRBV5-1; 9 bases map to TRBD1. The trim removed 0 bases at V and 3 bases at J, leaving 7 bases unmatched. The CDR3 length is 16 residues. Germline loops: CDR1 SGHRS, CDR2 YFSETQ. The CDR3 region has the DNA TGCGCCAGCAGCTTGGGGAGGTTGGACAGGGGCTACGAGCAGTACTTC. Protein: CASSLGRLDRGYEQYF.

The CDR3 is CASSFRGRISGNTIYF. CDR3 coding DNA: TGTGCCAGCAGTTTTAGGGGGCGGATTTCTGGAAACACCATATATTTT. The chain joins TRBV28 to TRBJ1-3; 7 bases fit TRBD1. The CDR3 has 16 residues. The germline gives CDR1 MDHEN, CDR2 SYDVKM. Trimming cost V 3 bases and J 1 base; bases outside gene matches: 6.

The V and J genes are TRBV5-4 and TRBJ2-5; 8 bases match TRBD2. V was pared by 3 bases and J by 1 base, with 5 bases of the junction left unmatched. The germline V gene encodes CDR1 SGHNT and CDR2 YYREEE (reference sequence). The CDR3 is 15 amino acids. CDR3 loop: CASSSGGGFQETQYF. The CDR3 nucleotides read TGTGCCAGCAGCTCCGGGGGGGGATTCCAAGAGACCCAGTACTTC.